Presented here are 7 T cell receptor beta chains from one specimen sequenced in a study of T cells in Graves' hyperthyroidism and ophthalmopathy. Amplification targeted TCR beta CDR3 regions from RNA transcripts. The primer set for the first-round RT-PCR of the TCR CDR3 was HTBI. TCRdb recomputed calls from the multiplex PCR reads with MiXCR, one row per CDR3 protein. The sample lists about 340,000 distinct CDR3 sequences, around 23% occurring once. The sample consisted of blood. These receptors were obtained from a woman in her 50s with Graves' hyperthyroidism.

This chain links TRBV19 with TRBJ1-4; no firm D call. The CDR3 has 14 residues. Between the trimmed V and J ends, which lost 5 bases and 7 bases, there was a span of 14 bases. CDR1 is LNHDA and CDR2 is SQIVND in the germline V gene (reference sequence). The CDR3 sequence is CASSLSTVSEKLFF. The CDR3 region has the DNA TGTGCCAGTAGTCTCAGCACAGTGAGTGAAAAACTGTTTTTT.

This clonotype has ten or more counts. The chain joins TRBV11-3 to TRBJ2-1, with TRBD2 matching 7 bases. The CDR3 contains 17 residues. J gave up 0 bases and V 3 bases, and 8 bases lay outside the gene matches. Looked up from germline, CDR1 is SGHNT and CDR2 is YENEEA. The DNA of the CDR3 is TGTGCCAGCAGCTTGGTAGCGGGCCACGGCTCCTACAATGAGCAGTTCTTC. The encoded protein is CASSLVAGHGSYNEQFF.

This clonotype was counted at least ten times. This CDR3 is CASPTPYEQYF. The CDR3 nucleotides are TGTGCCAGCCCCACCCCCTACGAGCAGTACTTC. This chain links TRBV2 with TRBJ2-7; D not certain. The germline V gene has CDR1 SNHLY and CDR2 FYNNEI. V was trimmed by 8 bases and J by 2 bases, leaving 7 bases between them. The CDR3 spans 11 residues.

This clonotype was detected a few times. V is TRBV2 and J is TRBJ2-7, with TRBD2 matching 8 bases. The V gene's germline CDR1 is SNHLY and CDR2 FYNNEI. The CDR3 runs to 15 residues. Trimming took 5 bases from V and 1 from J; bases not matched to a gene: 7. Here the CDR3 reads CASSLLAEGSYEQYF. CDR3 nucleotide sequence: TGTGCCAGCAGTTTACTAGCGGAGGGTTCCTACGAGCAGTACTTC.

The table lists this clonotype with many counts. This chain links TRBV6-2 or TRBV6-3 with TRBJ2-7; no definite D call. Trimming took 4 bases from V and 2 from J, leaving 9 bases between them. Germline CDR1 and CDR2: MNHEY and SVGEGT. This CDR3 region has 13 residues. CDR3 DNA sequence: TGTGCCAGCAGTTTCGGCGGAACCTACGAGCAGTACTTC. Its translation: CASSFGGTYEQYF.

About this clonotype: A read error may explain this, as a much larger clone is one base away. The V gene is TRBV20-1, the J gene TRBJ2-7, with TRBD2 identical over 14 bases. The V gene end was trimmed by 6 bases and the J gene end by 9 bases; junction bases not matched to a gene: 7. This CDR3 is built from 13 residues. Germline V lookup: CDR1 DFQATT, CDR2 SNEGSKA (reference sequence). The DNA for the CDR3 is TGCAGTGCATCGGGACTAGCGGGGGTCGGGCAGTACTTC. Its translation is CSASGLAGVGQYF.

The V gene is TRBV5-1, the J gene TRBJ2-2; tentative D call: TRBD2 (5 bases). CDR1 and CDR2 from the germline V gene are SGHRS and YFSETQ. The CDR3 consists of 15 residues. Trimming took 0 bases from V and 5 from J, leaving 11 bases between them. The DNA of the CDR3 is TGCGCCAGCAGCTTGGTTTCGGGGTATACCGGGGAGCTGTTTTTT. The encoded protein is CASSLVSGYTGELFF.